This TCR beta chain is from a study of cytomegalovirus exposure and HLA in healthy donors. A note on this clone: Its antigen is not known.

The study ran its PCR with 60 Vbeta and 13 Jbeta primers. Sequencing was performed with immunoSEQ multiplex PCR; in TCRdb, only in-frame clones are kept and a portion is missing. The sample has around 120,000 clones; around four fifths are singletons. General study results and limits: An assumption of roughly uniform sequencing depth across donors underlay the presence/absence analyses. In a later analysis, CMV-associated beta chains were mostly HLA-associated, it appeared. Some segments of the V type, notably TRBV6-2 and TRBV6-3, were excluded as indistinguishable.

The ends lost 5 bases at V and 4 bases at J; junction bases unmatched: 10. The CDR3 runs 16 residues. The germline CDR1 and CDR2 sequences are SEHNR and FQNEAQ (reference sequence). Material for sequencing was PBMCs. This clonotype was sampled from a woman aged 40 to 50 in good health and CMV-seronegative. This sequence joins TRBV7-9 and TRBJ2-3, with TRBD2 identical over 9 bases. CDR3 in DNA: TGTGCCAGCAGCCGAGGGAGCGGGAGGTACCCAGATACGCAGTATTTT. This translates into CASSRGSGRYPDTQYF.